This T cell receptor beta chain comes out of a study of T cell changes during pregnancy in multiple sclerosis. Per germline, CDR1 MDHEN and CDR2 SYDVKM. The length of the CDR3 is 17 residues. The V gene lost 2 bases and the J gene lost 0 bases, with 14 bases spanning the gap. Sequencing used immunoSEQ multiplex PCR; TCRdb keeps in-frame clones, though not all of them. The profile covers around 80,000 clones, with around 92% appearing a single time and approximately 2.2% taken by the ten largest. The V call is TRBV28, the J call TRBJ1-5; D possibly corresponds to TRBD1 (5 bases). The TCR comes from a female donor with multiple sclerosis, enrolled in a pregnancy study. Sequenced material: peripheral blood, taken before pregnancy. The CDR3 spells CASSLISREISNQPQHF. The CDR3, as DNA: TGTGCCAGCAGTTTAATCTCCAGGGAAATTAGCAATCAGCCCCAGCATTTT.